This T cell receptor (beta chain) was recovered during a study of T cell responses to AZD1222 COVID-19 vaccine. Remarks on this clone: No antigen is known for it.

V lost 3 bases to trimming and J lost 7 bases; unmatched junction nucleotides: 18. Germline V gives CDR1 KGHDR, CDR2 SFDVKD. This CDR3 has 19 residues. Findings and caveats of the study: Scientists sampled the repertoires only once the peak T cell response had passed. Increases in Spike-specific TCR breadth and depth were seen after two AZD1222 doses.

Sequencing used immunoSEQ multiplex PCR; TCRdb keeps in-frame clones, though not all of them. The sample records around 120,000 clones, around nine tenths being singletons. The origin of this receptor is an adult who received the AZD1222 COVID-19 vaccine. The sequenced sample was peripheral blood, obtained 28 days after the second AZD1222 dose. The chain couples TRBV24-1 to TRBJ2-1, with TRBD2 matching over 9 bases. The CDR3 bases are TGTGCCACCAGTGATCTCCCATTTGGGCTAGCGGGGTTAAAAAATGAGCAGTTCTTC. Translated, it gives CATSDLPFGLAGLKNEQFF.